This section outlines one TCR beta chain sequence together with its context. Its antigen remains unidentified. This sample is part of a study of cytomegalovirus exposure and HLA in healthy donors. The wider study: The platform used for the 95 to 150 validation repertoires matched that of the approximately 670 first-cohort repertoires, a later analysis reported. Whole-study results and caveats: First-cohort TCR clusters tended to co-occur in the 120 or so validation repertoires, a later analysis found.

Deletions cut 6 bases from V and 6 bases from J, with 12 bases between. The CDR3 extends over 13 amino acids. Germline lookup yields CDR1 KGHSH and CDR2 LQKENI. Profiled with immunoSEQ multiplex PCR; TCRdb holds only in-frame clones, not every one. This sample yields 150,000 to 170,000 clones, of which 80% to 90% are seen a single time; around 24% belongs to the top ten. It was the roughly 130-subject validation cohort, separate from the approximately 700-subject first cohort, to which the donors belonged. Sequenced input: PBMCs. The chain employs TRBV18 and TRBJ2-4; maybe TRBD1 (7 bases). This TCR derives from a young man in good health and CMV-seropositive. CDR3 sequence: CASSHQGGNIQYF. CDR3 in DNA: TGTGCCAGCTCCCACCAGGGGGGAAACATTCAGTACTTC.